The TCR beta chain under discussion was sequenced for a study of blood T cell dynamics during melanoma immunotherapy. Specified time point: week 3, after first cycle of checkpoint inhibitor. Method: immunoSEQ multiplex PCR; TCRdb's copy keeps in-frame clones and lacks some. The sample has around 8,000 clones, approximately 85% seen once. From germline, CDR1 is LGHNA and CDR2 YNFKEQ. Trimming removed 0 bases from V and 6 bases from J; junction bases left unmatched: 5. The CDR3 has 16 residues. The sequencing here drew on blood, taken from a patient treated with checkpoint blockade. The TCR comes from a human donor with melanoma. The V gene is TRBV4-2, the J gene TRBJ1-6, with TRBD1 matching over 7 bases. The CDR3 protein is CASSQDLGDSNSPLHF. Written as DNA, the CDR3 is TGTGCCAGCAGCCAAGATCTAGGGGACAGTAATTCACCCCTCCACTTT.